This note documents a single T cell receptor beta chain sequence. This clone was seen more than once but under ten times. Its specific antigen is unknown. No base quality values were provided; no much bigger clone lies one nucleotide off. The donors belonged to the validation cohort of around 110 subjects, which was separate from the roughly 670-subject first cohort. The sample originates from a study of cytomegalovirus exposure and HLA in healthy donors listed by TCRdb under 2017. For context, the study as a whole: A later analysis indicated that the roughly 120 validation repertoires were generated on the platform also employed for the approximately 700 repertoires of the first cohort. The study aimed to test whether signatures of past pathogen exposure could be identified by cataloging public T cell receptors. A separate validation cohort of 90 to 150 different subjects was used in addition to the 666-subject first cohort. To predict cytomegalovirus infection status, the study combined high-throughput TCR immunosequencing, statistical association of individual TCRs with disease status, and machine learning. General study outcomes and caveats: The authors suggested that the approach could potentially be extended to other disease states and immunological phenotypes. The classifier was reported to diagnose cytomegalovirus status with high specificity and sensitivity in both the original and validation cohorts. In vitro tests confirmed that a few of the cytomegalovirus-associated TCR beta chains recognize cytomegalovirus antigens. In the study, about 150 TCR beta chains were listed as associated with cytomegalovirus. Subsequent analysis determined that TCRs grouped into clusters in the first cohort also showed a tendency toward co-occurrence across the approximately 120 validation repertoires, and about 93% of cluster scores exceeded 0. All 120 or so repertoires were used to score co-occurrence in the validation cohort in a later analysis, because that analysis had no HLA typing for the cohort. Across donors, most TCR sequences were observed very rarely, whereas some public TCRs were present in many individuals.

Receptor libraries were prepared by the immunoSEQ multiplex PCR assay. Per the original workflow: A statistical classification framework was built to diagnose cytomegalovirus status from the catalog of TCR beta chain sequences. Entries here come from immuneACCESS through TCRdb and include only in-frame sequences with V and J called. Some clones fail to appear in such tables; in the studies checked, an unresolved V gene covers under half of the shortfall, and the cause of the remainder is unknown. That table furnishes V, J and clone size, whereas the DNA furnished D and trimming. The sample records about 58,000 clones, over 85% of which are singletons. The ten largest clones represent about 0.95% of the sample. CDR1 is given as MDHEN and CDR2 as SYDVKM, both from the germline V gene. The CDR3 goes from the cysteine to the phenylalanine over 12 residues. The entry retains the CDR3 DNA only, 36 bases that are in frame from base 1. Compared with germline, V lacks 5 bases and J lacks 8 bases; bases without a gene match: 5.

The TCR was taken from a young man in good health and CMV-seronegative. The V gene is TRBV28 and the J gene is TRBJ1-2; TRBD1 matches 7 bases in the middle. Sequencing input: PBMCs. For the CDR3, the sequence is CASSTTGDGYTF. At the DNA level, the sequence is TGTGCCAGCAGTACTACAGGGGACGGCTACACCTTC.